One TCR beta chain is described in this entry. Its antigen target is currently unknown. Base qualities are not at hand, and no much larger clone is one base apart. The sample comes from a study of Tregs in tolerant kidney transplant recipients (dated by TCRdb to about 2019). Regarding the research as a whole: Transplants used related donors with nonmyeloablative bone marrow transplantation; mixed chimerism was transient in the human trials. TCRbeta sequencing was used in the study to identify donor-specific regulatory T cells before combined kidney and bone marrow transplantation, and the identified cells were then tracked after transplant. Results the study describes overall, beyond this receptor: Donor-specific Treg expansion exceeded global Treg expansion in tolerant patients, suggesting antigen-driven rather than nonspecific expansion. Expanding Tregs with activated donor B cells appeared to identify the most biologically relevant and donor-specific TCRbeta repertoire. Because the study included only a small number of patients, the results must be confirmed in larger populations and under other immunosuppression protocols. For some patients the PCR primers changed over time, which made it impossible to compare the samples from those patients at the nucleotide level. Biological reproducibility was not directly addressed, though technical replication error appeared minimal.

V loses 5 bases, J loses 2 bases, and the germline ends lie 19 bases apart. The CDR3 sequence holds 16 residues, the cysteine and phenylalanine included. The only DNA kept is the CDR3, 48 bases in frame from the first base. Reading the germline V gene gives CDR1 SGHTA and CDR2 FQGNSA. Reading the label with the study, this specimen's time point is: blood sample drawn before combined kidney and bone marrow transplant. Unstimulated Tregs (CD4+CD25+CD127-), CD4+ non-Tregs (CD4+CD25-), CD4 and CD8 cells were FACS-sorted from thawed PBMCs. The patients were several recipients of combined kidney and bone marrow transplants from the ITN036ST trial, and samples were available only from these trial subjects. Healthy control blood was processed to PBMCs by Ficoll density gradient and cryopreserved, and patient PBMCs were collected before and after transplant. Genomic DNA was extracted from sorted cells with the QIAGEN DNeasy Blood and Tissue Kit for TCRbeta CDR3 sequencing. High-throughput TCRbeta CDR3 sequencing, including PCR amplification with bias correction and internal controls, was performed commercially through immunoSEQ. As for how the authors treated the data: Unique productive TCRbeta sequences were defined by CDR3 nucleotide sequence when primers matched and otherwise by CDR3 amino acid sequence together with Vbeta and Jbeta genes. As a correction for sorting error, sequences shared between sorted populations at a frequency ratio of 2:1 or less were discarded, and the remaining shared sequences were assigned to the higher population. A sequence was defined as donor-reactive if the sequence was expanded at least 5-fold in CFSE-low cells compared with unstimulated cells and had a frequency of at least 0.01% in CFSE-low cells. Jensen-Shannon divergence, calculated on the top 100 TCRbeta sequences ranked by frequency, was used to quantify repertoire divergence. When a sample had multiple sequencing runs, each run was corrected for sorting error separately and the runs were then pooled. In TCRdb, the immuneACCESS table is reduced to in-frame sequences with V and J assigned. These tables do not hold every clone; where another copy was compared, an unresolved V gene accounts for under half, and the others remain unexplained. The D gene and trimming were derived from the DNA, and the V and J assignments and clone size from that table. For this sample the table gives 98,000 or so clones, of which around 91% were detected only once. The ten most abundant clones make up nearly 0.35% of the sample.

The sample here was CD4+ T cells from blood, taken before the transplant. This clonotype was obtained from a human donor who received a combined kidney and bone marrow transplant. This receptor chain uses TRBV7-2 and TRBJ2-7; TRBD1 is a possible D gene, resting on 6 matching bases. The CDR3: CASSPLGQQGTYEQYF. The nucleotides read TGTGCCAGCAGCCCCTTGGGGCAACAGGGAACCTACGAGCAGTACTTC.